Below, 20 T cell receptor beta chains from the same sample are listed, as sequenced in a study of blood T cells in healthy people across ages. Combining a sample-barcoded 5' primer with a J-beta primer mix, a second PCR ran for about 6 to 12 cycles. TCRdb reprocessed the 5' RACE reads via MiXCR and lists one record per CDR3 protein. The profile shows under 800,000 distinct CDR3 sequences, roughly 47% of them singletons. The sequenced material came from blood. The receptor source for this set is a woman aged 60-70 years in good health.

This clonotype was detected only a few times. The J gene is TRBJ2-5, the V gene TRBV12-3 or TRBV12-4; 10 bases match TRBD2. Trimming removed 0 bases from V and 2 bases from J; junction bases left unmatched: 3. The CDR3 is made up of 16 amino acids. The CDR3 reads CASSLAILAGQETQYF. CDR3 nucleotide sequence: TGTGCCAGCAGTTTAGCGATACTAGCGGGGCAAGAGACCCAGTACTTC.

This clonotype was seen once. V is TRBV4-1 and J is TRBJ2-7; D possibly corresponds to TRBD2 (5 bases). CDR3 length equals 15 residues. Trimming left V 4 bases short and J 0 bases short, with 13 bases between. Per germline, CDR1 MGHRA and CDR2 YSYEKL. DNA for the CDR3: TGCGCCAGCAGCCCTGGGAGACTTTTCTCCTACGAGCAGTACTTC. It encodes CASSPGRLFSYEQYF.

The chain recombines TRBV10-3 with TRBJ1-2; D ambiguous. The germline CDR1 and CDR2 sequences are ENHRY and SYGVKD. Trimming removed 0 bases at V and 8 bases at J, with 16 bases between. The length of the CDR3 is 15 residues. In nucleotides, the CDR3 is TGTGCCATCAGTGAGTCTCCCGACGGGGTCGAGGGCTACACCTTC. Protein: CAISESPDGVEGYTF.

In DNA form, the CDR3 reads TGTGCCACCAGCAGAACCCCCCCAGTCACTGAAGCTTTCTTT. The encoded protein is CATSRTPPVTEAFF. The chain is built from TRBV15 and TRBJ1-1; no clear D. This CDR3 contains 14 residues. Trimming took 2 bases from V and 4 from J, leaving 11 bases between them. The germline V gene encodes CDR1 LNHNV and CDR2 YYDKDF (reference sequence). Looking up the rest from reference TRBV15 and TRBJ1-1 gives the full variable domain: DAMVIQNPRYQVTQFGKPVTLSCSQTLNHNVMYWYQQKSSQAPKLLFHYYDKDFNNEADTPDNFQSRRPNTSFCFLDIRSPGLGDTAMYLCATSRTPPVTEAFFGQGTRLTVV.

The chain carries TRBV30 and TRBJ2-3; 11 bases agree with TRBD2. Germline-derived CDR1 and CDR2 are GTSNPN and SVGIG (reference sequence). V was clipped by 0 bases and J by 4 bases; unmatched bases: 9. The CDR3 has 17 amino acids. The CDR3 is CAWSVLAGGRSSDTQYF. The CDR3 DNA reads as TGTGCCTGGAGTGTGCTAGCGGGAGGCCGGTCATCAGATACGCAGTATTTT.

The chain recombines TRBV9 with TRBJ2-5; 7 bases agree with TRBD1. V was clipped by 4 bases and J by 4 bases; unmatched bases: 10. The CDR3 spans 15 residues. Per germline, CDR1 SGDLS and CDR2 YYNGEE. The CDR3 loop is CASSTDRVEVETQYF. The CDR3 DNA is TGTGCCAGCAGCACAGACAGGGTAGAGGTAGAGACCCAGTACTTC.

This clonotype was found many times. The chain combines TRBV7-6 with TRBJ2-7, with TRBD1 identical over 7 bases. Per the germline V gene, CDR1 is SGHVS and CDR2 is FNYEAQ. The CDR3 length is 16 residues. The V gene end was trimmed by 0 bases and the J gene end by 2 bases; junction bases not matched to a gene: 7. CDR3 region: CASSLASGTVTYEQYF. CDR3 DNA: TGTGCCAGCAGCTTAGCGTCCGGGACAGTAACCTACGAGCAGTACTTC.

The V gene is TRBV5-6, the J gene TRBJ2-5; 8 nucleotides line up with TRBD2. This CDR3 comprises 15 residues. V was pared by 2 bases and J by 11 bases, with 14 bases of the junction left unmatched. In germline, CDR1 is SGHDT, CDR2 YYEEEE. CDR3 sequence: CASSFIAGSYNEQYF. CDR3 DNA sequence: TGTGCCAGCAGCTTCATAGCGGGGTCGTACAATGAGCAGTACTTC.

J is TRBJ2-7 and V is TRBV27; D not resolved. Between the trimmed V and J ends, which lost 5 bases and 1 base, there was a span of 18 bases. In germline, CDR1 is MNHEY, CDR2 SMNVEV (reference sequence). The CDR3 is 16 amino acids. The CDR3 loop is CASSPIEWVGSYEQYF. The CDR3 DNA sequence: TGTGCCAGCAGTCCTATAGAGTGGGTAGGGTCCTACGAGCAGTACTTC.

The CDR3 DNA reads as TGTGCCAGCAGTTTCGAGACAGGGTGGGAGACCCAGTACTTC. Its translation is CASSFETGWETQYF. V usage is TRBV12-3 or TRBV12-4 and J usage is TRBJ2-7; 7 positions match TRBD1. The J call is doubtful: the DNA matches TRBJ2-5 better. This CDR3 region has 14 residues.

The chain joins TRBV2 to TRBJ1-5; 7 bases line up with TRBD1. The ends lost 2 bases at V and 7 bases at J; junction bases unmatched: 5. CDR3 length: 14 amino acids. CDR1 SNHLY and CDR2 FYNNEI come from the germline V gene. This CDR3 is CASSERQGPQPQHF. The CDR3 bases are TGTGCCAGCAGTGAACGACAGGGACCCCAGCCCCAGCATTTT.

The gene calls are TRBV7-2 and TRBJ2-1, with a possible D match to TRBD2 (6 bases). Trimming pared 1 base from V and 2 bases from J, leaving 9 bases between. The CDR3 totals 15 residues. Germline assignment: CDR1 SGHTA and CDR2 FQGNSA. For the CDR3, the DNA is TGTGCCAGCAGCTTAGACCTAGCGACCTACAATGAGCAGTTCTTC. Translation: CASSLDLATYNEQFF.

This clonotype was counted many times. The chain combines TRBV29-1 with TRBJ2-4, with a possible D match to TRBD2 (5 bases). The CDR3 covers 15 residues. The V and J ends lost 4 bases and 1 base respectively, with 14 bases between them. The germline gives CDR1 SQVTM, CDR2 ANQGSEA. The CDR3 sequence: CSVVTREGAKNIQYF. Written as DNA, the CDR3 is TGCAGCGTTGTTACCCGGGAAGGGGCCAAAAACATTCAGTACTTC.

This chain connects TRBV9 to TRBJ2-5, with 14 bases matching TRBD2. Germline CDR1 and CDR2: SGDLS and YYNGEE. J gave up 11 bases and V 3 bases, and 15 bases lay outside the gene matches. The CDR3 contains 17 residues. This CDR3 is CASSDRTSGGPFNEQYF. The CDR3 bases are TGTGCCAGCAGCGACCGGACTAGCGGGGGGCCCTTCAATGAGCAGTACTTC.

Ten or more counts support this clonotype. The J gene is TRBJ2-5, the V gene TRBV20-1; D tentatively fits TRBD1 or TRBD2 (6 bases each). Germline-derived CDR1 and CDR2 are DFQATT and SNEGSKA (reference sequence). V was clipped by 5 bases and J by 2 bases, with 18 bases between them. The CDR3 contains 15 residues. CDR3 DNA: TGCAGTGCTCCTAGGAGGGGGGTCAGTCAAGAGACCCAGTACTTC. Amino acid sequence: CSAPRRGVSQETQYF.

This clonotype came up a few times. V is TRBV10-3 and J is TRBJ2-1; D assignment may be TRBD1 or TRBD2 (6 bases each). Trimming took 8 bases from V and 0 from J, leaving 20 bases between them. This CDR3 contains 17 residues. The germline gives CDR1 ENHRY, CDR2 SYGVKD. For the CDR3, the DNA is TGTGCCATCGGGGGAAGAGGGGGGTTGAGCTCCTACAATGAGCAGTTCTTC. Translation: CAIGGRGGLSSYNEQFF.

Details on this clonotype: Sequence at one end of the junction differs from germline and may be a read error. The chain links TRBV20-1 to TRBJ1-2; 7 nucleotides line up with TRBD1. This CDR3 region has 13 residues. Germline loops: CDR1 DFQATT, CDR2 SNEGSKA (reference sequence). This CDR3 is CSALLTGNYGHTF. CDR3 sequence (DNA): TGCAGTGCTCTCCTGACAGGGAACTATGGCCACACCTTC.

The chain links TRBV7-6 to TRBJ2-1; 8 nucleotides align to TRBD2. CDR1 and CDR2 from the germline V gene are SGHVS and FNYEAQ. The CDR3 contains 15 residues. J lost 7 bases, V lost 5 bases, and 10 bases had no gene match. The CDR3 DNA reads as TGTGCCAGCAGCGTGAGCGGGAGCGCTTATAATGAGCAGTTCTTC. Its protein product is CASSVSGSAYNEQFF.

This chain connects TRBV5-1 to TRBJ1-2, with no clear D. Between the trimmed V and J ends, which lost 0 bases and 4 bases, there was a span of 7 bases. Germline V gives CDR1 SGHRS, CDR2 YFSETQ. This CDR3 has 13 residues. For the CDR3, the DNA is TGCGCCAGCAGCTTGGCCCAAACCTATGGCTACACCTTC. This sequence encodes CASSLAQTYGYTF.

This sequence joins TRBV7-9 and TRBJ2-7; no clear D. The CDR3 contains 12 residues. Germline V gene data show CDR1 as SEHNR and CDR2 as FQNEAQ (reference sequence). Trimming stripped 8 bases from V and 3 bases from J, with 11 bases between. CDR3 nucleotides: TGTGCCAGCTGCAGAGACGGCTACGAGCAGTACTTC. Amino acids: CASCRDGYEQYF.